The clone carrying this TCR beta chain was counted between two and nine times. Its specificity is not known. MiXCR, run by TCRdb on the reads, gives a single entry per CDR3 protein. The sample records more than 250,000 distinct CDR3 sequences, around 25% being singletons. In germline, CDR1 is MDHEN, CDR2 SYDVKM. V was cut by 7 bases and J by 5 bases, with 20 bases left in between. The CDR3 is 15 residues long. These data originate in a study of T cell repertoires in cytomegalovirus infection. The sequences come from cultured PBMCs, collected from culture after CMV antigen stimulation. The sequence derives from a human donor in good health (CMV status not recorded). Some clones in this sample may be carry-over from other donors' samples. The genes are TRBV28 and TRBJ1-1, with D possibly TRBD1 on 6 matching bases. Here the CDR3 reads CASTPAGARYTEAFF. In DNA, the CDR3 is TGTGCCAGCACACCCGCAGGGGCGCGGTATACTGAAGCTTTCTTT.